The 25 T cell receptor beta chains reported below all come from one sample, sequenced in a study of blood T cell repertoires in COVID-19. Repertoires were generated with immunoSEQ multiplex PCR, while TCRdb's copy carries only in-frame clones and drops some. Here the sample spans roughly 150,000 clones, about 87% being singletons. Source material: peripheral blood. The receptors shown here come from a human donor in a cohort sampled during active COVID-19.

The rearrangement links TRBV15 to TRBJ2-2; 7 nucleotides match TRBD1. Germline V lookup: CDR1 LNHNV, CDR2 YYDKDF (reference sequence). The CDR3 totals 15 residues. With V trimmed by 0 bases and J by 5 bases, 3 bases remained unmatched. The DNA of the CDR3 is TGTGCCACCAGCAGAGACGTGACAGGGACCGGGGAGCTGTTTTTT. Translated, it gives CATSRDVTGTGELFF. The complete variable domain, with remaining parts taken from reference TRBV15 and TRBJ2-2, reads DAMVIQNPRYQVTQFGKPVTLSCSQTLNHNVMYWYQQKSSQAPKLLFHYYDKDFNNEADTPDNFQSRRPNTSFCFLDIRSPGLGDTAMYLCATSRDVTGTGELFFGEGSRLTVL.

This clone is a singleton in its sample. The chain carries TRBV7-8 and TRBJ2-2; 8 bases are shared with TRBD1. The CDR3 contains 15 residues. The V and J ends lost 1 base and 5 bases, in that order; junction bases with no gene match: 3. Germline V gene sequence: CDR1 SGHVS, CDR2 FQNEAQ. The DNA of the CDR3 is TGTGCCAGCAGCTTAGGGACAGGGAGGACCGGGGAGCTGTTTTTT. Amino acids: CASSLGTGRTGELFF. Using reference TRBV7-8 and TRBJ2-2 for the parts outside the CDR3, the full variable domain is GAGVSQSPRYKVAKRGQDVALRCDPISGHVSLFWYQQALGQGPEFLTYFQNEAQLDKSGLPSDRFFAERPEGSVSTLKIQRTQQEDSAVYLCASSLGTGRTGELFFGEGSRLTVL.

The CDR3 sequence: CASKAGIYQPQHF. In nucleotides, the CDR3 is TGTGCCAGTAAAGCCGGGATATATCAGCCCCAGCATTTT. The gene calls are TRBV19 and TRBJ1-5; D gene ambiguous. Trimming shortened V by 7 bases and J by 5 bases, and 12 bases separated the two germline ends. This CDR3 is built from 13 residues. The germline V gene encodes CDR1 LNHDA and CDR2 SQIVND (reference sequence).

This chain links TRBV19 with TRBJ1-2; tentatively, D is TRBD1 (5 bases). The V end lost 1 base, the J end lost 4 bases, and 10 bases lay between the germline ends. The CDR3 has 14 amino acids. Per germline, CDR1 LNHDA and CDR2 SQIVND (reference sequence). The CDR3 DNA sequence: TGTGCCAGTAGTATAGTTACAGGATCCTATGGCTACACCTTC. Its translation is CASSIVTGSYGYTF.

The chain has TRBV4-3 and TRBJ2-3; 11 nucleotides align to TRBD2. Germline trimming cut 2 bases from V and 3 bases from J; bases unmatched to any gene: 4. The germline V gene has CDR1 LGHNA and CDR2 YSLEER. The CDR3 runs to 16 residues. CDR3 DNA sequence: TGCGCCAGCAGCCAATCCACTAGCGGGAGAACAGATACGCAGTATTTT. Encoded protein: CASSQSTSGRTDTQYF.

This clone was observed a single time. This chain uses TRBV9 with TRBJ2-1; the D gene is possibly TRBD1 (6 bases). CDR3 length: 15 amino acids. The ends were cut back, 0 bases at V and 2 bases at J, with 9 bases in the middle. Germline loops: CDR1 SGDLS, CDR2 YYNGEE. The chain's CDR3 is CASSVVPGAYNEQFF. CDR3 bases: TGTGCCAGCAGCGTAGTGCCAGGGGCCTACAATGAGCAGTTCTTC.

This chain uses TRBV5-1 with TRBJ1-1; 7 bases line up with TRBD1. The CDR3 is 14 residues long. CDR1 SGHRS and CDR2 YFSETQ come from the germline V gene. Trimming took 0 bases from V and 2 from J; bases not matched to a gene: 1. The CDR3 sequence: CASSLEGGNTEAFF. As DNA, the CDR3 is TGCGCCAGCAGCTTGGAAGGGGGCAACACTGAAGCTTTCTTT.

The genes are TRBV7-2 and TRBJ2-5; 12 positions agree with TRBD2. The CDR3 sequence is 17 residues long. CDR1 is SGHTA and CDR2 is FQGNSA in the germline V gene. V lost 0 bases to trimming and J lost 5 bases; unmatched junction nucleotides: 7. The CDR3 DNA reads as TGTGCCAGCAGCTTAGCTCCTAGCGGGGGGGCCAGGGAGACCCAGTACTTC. It yields the protein CASSLAPSGGARETQYF.

The chain is built from TRBV4-1 and TRBJ2-3, with D unresolved. The germline V gene encodes CDR1 MGHRA and CDR2 YSYEKL. V dropped 5 bases and J dropped 3 bases, with 18 bases sitting between them. The CDR3 has 16 amino acids. The DNA for the CDR3 is TGCGCCAGCAGCTTCACGTATGGGCCACCAACAGATACGCAGTATTTT. Protein sequence: CASSFTYGPPTDTQYF.

The genes are TRBV6-5 and TRBJ2-5, with TRBD2 matching over 8 bases. The CDR3 runs to 15 residues. CDR1 MNHEY and CDR2 SVGAGI come from the germline V gene. Trimming at V came to 11 bases and at J to 1 base, leaving 12 bases not matched to a gene. CDR3 bases: TGTGCCCACGGGAGGGAGGCGGGGGTCCAAGAGACCCAGTACTTC. Protein product: CAHGREAGVQETQYF.

J is TRBJ2-7 and V is TRBV7-8, with 7 bases lining up with TRBD2. The CDR3 spans 14 residues. After removal of 5 bases from V and 2 bases from J, the junction contained 6 bases not matched to a gene. CDR1 and CDR2 from the germline V gene are SGHVS and FQNEAQ. The chain's CDR3 is CASSLRDYAYEQYF. In DNA, the CDR3 is TGTGCCAGCAGCCTCCGGGACTACGCCTACGAGCAGTACTTC.

The V call is TRBV20-1, the J call TRBJ1-2; possible D gene TRBD1, 5 bases. This CDR3 spans 11 amino acids. Germline CDR1 and CDR2: DFQATT and SNEGSKA (reference sequence). Trimming removed 3 bases at V and 4 bases at J, with 6 bases between. Written as DNA, the CDR3 is TGCAGTGCTAGGACAGCCTATGGCTACACCTTC. It encodes CSARTAYGYTF.

Comment on this clone: A junction end diverges from the germline sequence, so it may reflect a read error. The gene calls are TRBV6-5 and TRBJ2-7; 9 nucleotides line up with TRBD1. The CDR3 loop spans 14 amino acids. Germline V gene lookup returns CDR1 MNHEY and CDR2 SVGAGI. This CDR3 is CASSRGQGSSEQYF. CDR3 nucleotides: TGTGCCAGCAGCCGGGGACAGGGATCCTCCGAGCAGTACTTC.

A remark on this clone: The junction and the germline gene differ at one end; a read error may be behind it. The chain has TRBV11-2 and TRBJ2-1; 12 bases fit TRBD1. The CDR3 length is 14 residues. CDR1 and CDR2 from the germline V gene are SGHAT and FQNNGV. For the CDR3, the DNA is TGTGCCAGCAGCTCCAACCGCCGGGACAGGGGGCGAGTCTTC. This gives the protein CASSSNRRDRGRVF.

In its sample, this clone was seen once. This rearrangement joins TRBV11-2 to TRBJ2-5; no definite D call. This CDR3 has 13 residues. The germline V gene encodes CDR1 SGHAT and CDR2 FQNNGV. The V end lost 4 bases, the J end lost 4 bases, and 10 bases lay between the germline ends. Written as DNA, the CDR3 is TGTGCCAGCAGCTACGGCCGAGGAGAGACCCAGTACTTC. Residues: CASSYGRGETQYF.

This chain connects TRBV7-3 to TRBJ2-3, with D possibly matching TRBD1 (6 bases). The V gene's germline CDR1 is SGHTA and CDR2 FQGTGA. Trimming shortened V by 1 base and J by 2 bases, and 10 bases separated the two germline ends. The CDR3 is 15 amino acids. The CDR3 sequence is CASSLRAGDTDTQYF. In DNA form, the CDR3 reads TGTGCCAGCAGCTTAAGGGCAGGGGACACAGATACGCAGTATTTT.

The chain couples TRBV28 to TRBJ1-6, with TRBD1 matching over 7 bases. Germline assignment: CDR1 MDHEN and CDR2 SYDVKM. The CDR3 length is 16 residues. The ends lost 5 bases at V and 3 bases at J; junction bases unmatched: 7. CDR3 protein: CASSTARDSYNSPLHF. CDR3 bases: TGTGCCAGCAGTACGGCCCGGGACAGCTATAATTCACCCCTCCACTTT. Full variable domain (rest looked up from reference TRBV28 and TRBJ1-6): DVKVTQSSRYLVKRTGEKVFLECVQDMDHENMFWYRQDPGLGLRLIYFSYDVKMKEKGDIPEGYSVSREKKERFSLILESASTNQTSMYLCASSTARDSYNSPLHFGNGTRLTVT.

The J gene is TRBJ2-1, the V gene TRBV5-6; 14 bases match TRBD2. The CDR3 loop spans 17 amino acids. V was pared by 4 bases and J by 4 bases, with 7 bases of the junction left unmatched. The germline CDR1 and CDR2 sequences are SGHDT and YYEEEE. The CDR3 nucleotides read TGTGCCAGCAGCCTAGGACTAGCGGGAGGCTTTTACAATGAGCAGTTCTTC. Protein: CASSLGLAGGFYNEQFF.

The rearrangement uses TRBV9 and TRBJ2-2; 11 bases fit TRBD2. This CDR3 region has 15 residues. Germline V gene data show CDR1 as SGDLS and CDR2 as YYNGEE. Losses at the gene ends were 5 bases for V and 6 bases for J; bases not matched to a gene: 6. CDR3 DNA sequence: TGTGCCAGCAGTGAACTAGCGGGAGACGCCGGGGAGCTGTTTTTT. It specifies CASSELAGDAGELFF.

This clone was picked up a small number of times. V usage is TRBV20-1 and J usage is TRBJ1-3, with no clear D. Per germline, CDR1 DFQATT and CDR2 SNEGSKA (reference sequence). V shed 3 bases and J shed 4 bases, with 7 bases lying between them. The CDR3 has 12 residues. CDR3 sequence (DNA): TGCAGTGCTAGTAGCTCGGGAAACACCATATATTTT. Protein product: CSASSSGNTIYF.

CDR3 region: CASRRAVTGANVLTF. CDR3 DNA sequence: TGTGCCAGCAGGCGGGCTGTTACTGGGGCCAACGTCCTGACTTTC. The chain employs TRBV6-5 and TRBJ2-6, with a weak D call TRBD2 (5 bases). This CDR3 comprises 15 residues. The germline CDR1 and CDR2 sequences are MNHEY and SVGAGI. V lost 6 bases to trimming and J lost 2 bases, with 11 bases between them.

The chain carries TRBV5-6 and TRBJ2-3; 8 bases line up with TRBD2. Germline CDR1 reads SGHDT; CDR2 reads YYEEEE. This CDR3 comprises 14 residues. The V gene end was trimmed by 0 bases and the J gene end by 4 bases; junction bases not matched to a gene: 1. The DNA for the CDR3 is TGTGCCAGCAGCTTGGGAGCGGGAGCAGATACGCAGTATTTT. This encodes CASSLGAGADTQYF.

The table lists this clone with a count of one. The V call is TRBV6-2 or TRBV6-3, the J call TRBJ2-2, with 8 bases aligning to TRBD1. Per the germline V gene, CDR1 is MNHEY and CDR2 is SVGEGT. The CDR3 consists of 15 residues. The V segment lost 1 base and the J segment 4 bases; nucleotides outside the gene matches: 2. Written as DNA, the CDR3 is TGTGCCAGCAGTTACTTCACAGGGGGCACCGGGGAGCTGTTTTTT. Protein: CASSYFTGGTGELFF.

The rearrangement links TRBV5-4 to TRBJ1-4; 12 nucleotides line up with TRBD1. The CDR3 length is 16 residues. From germline, CDR1 is SGHNT and CDR2 YYREEE (reference sequence). Trimming took 4 bases from V and 6 from J; bases not matched to a gene: 7. CDR3 loop: CASSLGTGGSYEKLFF. The DNA for the CDR3 is TGTGCCAGCAGCCTCGGGACAGGGGGCTCGTATGAAAAACTGTTTTTT.

CDR3 nucleotide sequence: TGCGCCAGCAGCCAAGCGGGGGGCTCTGGGGCCAACGTCCTGACTTTC. Protein: CASSQAGGSGANVLTF. The J gene is TRBJ2-6, the V gene TRBV4-3, with TRBD2 matching over 7 bases. CDR1 and CDR2 (germline): LGHNA, YSLEER. The CDR3 runs to 16 residues. Trimming cost V 1 base and J 0 bases; bases outside gene matches: 0.